These 24 T cell receptor beta chains were all obtained from the same sample, sequenced in a study of blood T cell repertoires in COVID-19. Sequencing used immunoSEQ multiplex PCR; TCRdb keeps in-frame clones, though not all of them. The sample carries some 250,000 clones, 85% to 90% recorded once. What was sequenced was peripheral blood. The receptor set was obtained from a woman aged 40 to 50 who had recovered from COVID-19.

The rearrangement links TRBV6-6 to TRBJ2-3; 7 positions match TRBD2. The CDR3 spans 15 residues. The V gene's germline CDR1 is MNHNY and CDR2 SVGAGI (reference sequence). After removal of 7 bases from V and 1 base from J, the junction contained 8 bases not matched to a gene. CDR3 sequence: CASTPEGRGTDTQYF. CDR3 DNA sequence: TGTGCCAGCACCCCTGAGGGGAGGGGCACAGATACGCAGTATTTT.

This chain joins TRBV7-2 and TRBJ1-4; D unresolved. The V end lost 5 bases, the J end lost 7 bases, and 14 bases lay between the germline ends. The CDR3 runs to 14 residues. In germline, CDR1 is SGHTA, CDR2 FQGNSA. CDR3 residues: CASSPPDRGEKLFF. CDR3 sequence (DNA): TGTGCCAGCAGCCCACCGGACCGGGGTGAAAAACTGTTTTTT.

The gene calls are TRBV19 and TRBJ1-1; the match to TRBD1 covers 11 bases. Germline CDR1 and CDR2: LNHDA and SQIVND (reference sequence). This CDR3 spans 15 amino acids. V dropped 7 bases and J dropped 1; count of bases not matched to a gene: 5. The chain's CDR3 is CASNLGTGGNTEAFF. In DNA, the CDR3 is TGTGCCAGTAATTTGGGGACAGGGGGGAACACTGAAGCTTTCTTT.

This rearrangement joins TRBV9 to TRBJ1-2, with D possibly being TRBD1 (6 bases). This CDR3 region has 15 residues. CDR1 SGDLS and CDR2 YYNGEE come from the germline V gene. Trimming took 3 bases from V and 1 from J, leaving 13 bases between them. The CDR3 nucleotides are TGTGCCAGCAGCGCCGAGGGGGGGATTAACTATGGCTACACCTTC. As protein: CASSAEGGINYGYTF. The full variable domain, rest sourced from reference TRBV9 and TRBJ1-2, is DSGVTQTPKHLITATGQRVTLRCSPRSGDLSVYWYQQSLDQGLQFLIQYYNGEERAKGNILERFSAQQFPDLHSELNLSSLELGDSALYFCASSAEGGINYGYTFGSGTRLTVV.

V usage is TRBV24-1 and J usage is TRBJ2-3, with D perhaps matching TRBD2 (6 bases). The CDR3 has 14 amino acids. From germline, CDR1 is KGHDR and CDR2 SFDVKD. V was clipped by 7 bases and J by 2 bases, with 12 bases between them. The CDR3 bases are TGTGCCACCAGCCGTAGCGGCTACACAGATACGCAGTATTTT. Protein sequence: CATSRSGYTDTQYF.

The chain is built from TRBV5-4 and TRBJ2-5, with 9 bases matching TRBD2. This CDR3 comprises 15 residues. Germline loops: CDR1 SGHNT, CDR2 YYREEE (reference sequence). V lost 6 bases to trimming and J lost 5 bases; unmatched junction nucleotides: 11. In DNA, the CDR3 is TGTGCCAGCACCAAGAGGGGGCGGGAGGGGGAGACCCAGTACTTC. The encoded protein is CASTKRGREGETQYF.

In its sample, this clone was seen a few times. The genes are TRBV28 and TRBJ2-7, with 7 positions matching TRBD2. The germline V gene encodes CDR1 MDHEN and CDR2 SYDVKM. The CDR3 totals 13 residues. The ends lost 2 bases at V and 9 bases at J; junction bases unmatched: 7. This CDR3 is CASSLRGAGRQYF. In nucleotides, the CDR3 is TGTGCCAGCAGTTTACGGGGAGCGGGACGGCAGTACTTC. The complete variable domain, with remaining parts taken from reference TRBV28 and TRBJ2-7, reads DVKVTQSSRYLVKRTGEKVFLECVQDMDHENMFWYRQDPGLGLRLIYFSYDVKMKEKGDIPEGYSVSREKKERFSLILESASTNQTSMYLCASSLRGAGRQYFGPGTRLTVT.

This clone showed up just a few times. The chain is built from TRBV9 and TRBJ1-6; D gene unclear. Deletions cut 3 bases from V and 8 bases from J, with 6 bases between. The CDR3 totals 12 residues. The V gene's germline CDR1 is SGDLS and CDR2 YYNGEE. The CDR3 sequence is CASSGADSPLHF. The CDR3 DNA follows: TGTGCCAGCAGCGGCGCCGATTCACCCCTCCACTTT.

The rearrangement joins TRBV7-2 to TRBJ2-7; a weak D match, TRBD1 (6 bases). V was trimmed by 5 bases and J by 2 bases, leaving 13 bases between them. Germline V gives CDR1 SGHTA, CDR2 FQGNSA. The CDR3 spans 14 residues. The CDR3 sequence: CASSGPTGPYEQYV. Here the CDR3 DNA reads TGTGCCAGCAGCGGACCGACAGGCCCCTACGAGCAGTACGTC.

V and J are TRBV7-9 and TRBJ2-5; 7 nucleotides match TRBD2. Germline CDR1 is SEHNR and CDR2 is FQNEAQ (reference sequence). The CDR3 length is 14 residues. The V and J ends lost 5 bases and 5 bases, in that order; junction bases with no gene match: 8. The CDR3 spells CASSHGGGRETQYF. In nucleotides, the CDR3 is TGTGCCAGCAGCCATGGCGGGGGTCGGGAGACCCAGTACTTC.

V gene TRBV30 combines with J gene TRBJ2-1; 16 nucleotides line up with TRBD2. Germline assignment: CDR1 GTSNPN and CDR2 SVGIG (reference sequence). This CDR3 has 15 residues. V shed 3 bases, J shed 15 bases, and the junction held 11 bases outside the gene matches. Here the CDR3 reads CAWSPGGTSGRVRFF. The CDR3 DNA sequence: TGTGCCTGGAGCCCCGGGGGGACTAGCGGGAGGGTAAGGTTCTTC.

The rearrangement uses TRBV7-2 and TRBJ2-3, with 7 positions matching TRBD2. Germline V lookup: CDR1 SGHTA, CDR2 FQGNSA. CDR3 length equals 17 residues. Losses at the gene ends were 1 base for V and 0 bases for J; bases not matched to a gene: 7. This CDR3 reads CASSLVVGGISTDTQYF. CDR3 in DNA: TGTGCCAGCAGCTTAGTGGTGGGAGGGATTAGCACAGATACGCAGTATTTT.

This sequence joins TRBV5-5 and TRBJ2-1; tentatively, D is TRBD2 (5 bases). Germline V gives CDR1 SGHKS, CDR2 YYEKEE (reference sequence). V was cut by 0 bases and J by 9 bases, with 16 bases left in between. The CDR3 spans 15 residues. CDR3 protein: CASSLAGNPVREQFF. CDR3 DNA sequence: TGTGCCAGCAGCTTGGCCGGGAACCCCGTCCGTGAGCAGTTCTTC.

The V gene is TRBV19, the J gene TRBJ2-3; a possible D gene is TRBD2 (5 bases). There are 13 residues in the CDR3. From germline, CDR1 is LNHDA and CDR2 SQIVND (reference sequence). Trimming removed 3 bases from V and 6 bases from J, with 10 bases in between. The CDR3 sequence: CASSMSSPDTQYF. The CDR3 nucleotides read TGTGCCAGTAGTATGTCTAGCCCGGATACGCAGTATTTT.

The rearrangement joins TRBV18 to TRBJ2-3, with D possibly TRBD2 on 5 matching bases. From germline, CDR1 is KGHSH and CDR2 LQKENI. Trimming pared 2 bases from V and 6 bases from J, leaving 15 bases between. The CDR3 has 15 amino acids. The CDR3 nucleotides read TGTGCCAGCTCACCAGGGCTAGCCCCGAGGGATACGCAGTATTTT. Translating gives CASSPGLAPRDTQYF.

V and J are TRBV30 and TRBJ2-5, with 7 nucleotides matching TRBD2. The CDR3 loop spans 15 amino acids. V was pared by 5 bases and J by 4 bases, with 13 bases of the junction left unmatched. Germline lookup yields CDR1 GTSNPN and CDR2 SVGIG (reference sequence). CDR3 bases: TGTGCCTGGGGGGGAGGGACCGGGGGTCGAGAGACCCAGTACTTC. It is translated as CAWGGGTGGRETQYF.

The chain has TRBV5-1 and TRBJ2-2; 9 nucleotides match TRBD2. The junction had 6 bases not matched to a gene; V was cut back by 4 bases and J by 2 bases. This CDR3 is built from 16 residues. The germline CDR1 and CDR2 sequences are SGHRS and YFSETQ. This CDR3 reads CASSTLSGGNTGELFF. CDR3 sequence (DNA): TGCGCCAGCAGCACCCTTAGCGGGGGAAACACCGGGGAGCTGTTTTTT.

This chain links TRBV19 with TRBJ2-7; TRBD2 might be the D (6 bases). V dropped 4 bases and J dropped 6 bases, with 7 bases sitting between them. Per the germline V gene, CDR1 is LNHDA and CDR2 is SQIVND (reference sequence). This CDR3 region has 11 residues. The CDR3 protein is CASSRGVEQYF. The CDR3 bases are TGTGCCAGTAGTAGGGGGGTCGAGCAGTACTTC.

The CDR3 reads CASTERAGLGYGYTF. CDR3 nucleotides: TGTGCCAGTACCGAAAGGGCAGGGTTGGGCTATGGCTACACCTTC. The V and J genes are TRBV19 and TRBJ1-2, with D tentatively TRBD1 (5 bases). The CDR3 extends over 15 amino acids. V dropped 7 bases and J dropped 4 bases, with 19 bases sitting between them. Germline CDR1 LNHDA, CDR2 SQIVND (reference sequence).

J is TRBJ2-1 and V is TRBV9, with D possibly being TRBD1 (6 bases). Trimming pared 4 bases from V and 5 bases from J, leaving 19 bases between. This CDR3 spans 16 amino acids. Per germline, CDR1 SGDLS and CDR2 YYNGEE. The CDR3 reads CASSPRPRTDNNEQFF. CDR3 DNA: TGTGCCAGCAGCCCACGCCCCCGGACAGACAACAATGAGCAGTTCTTC.

The J gene is TRBJ2-3, the V gene TRBV2, with 10 bases that match TRBD2. The ends lost 7 bases at V and 1 base at J; junction bases unmatched: 5. The CDR3 covers 15 residues. Germline V gene sequence: CDR1 SNHLY, CDR2 FYNNEI. The CDR3 region has the DNA TGTGCCAGCACCACCGGGACTAGCGGCACAGATACGCAGTATTTT. This codes for CASTTGTSGTDTQYF.

The chain employs TRBV5-5 and TRBJ1-1, with 11 bases identical to TRBD1. The V gene's germline CDR1 is SGHKS and CDR2 YYEKEE (reference sequence). Unmatched junction bases numbered 14, after V lost 4 bases and J lost 6 bases. CDR3 size: 17 residues. Written as DNA, the CDR3 is TGTGCCAGCAGCCCACTGCCACCGGGACAGGGGGTCGCTGAAGCTTTCTTT. This translates into CASSPLPPGQGVAEAFF.

The chain combines TRBV7-8 with TRBJ2-2, with 8 bases identical to TRBD1. The germline gives CDR1 SGHVS, CDR2 FQNEAQ. CDR3 size: 19 residues. V shed 5 bases and J 6 bases; nucleotides not matched to a gene: 20. In DNA, the CDR3 is TGTGCCAGCAGCCCGCCGGGGGCAGGGGGCGGGTGGTTGGCCGGGGAGCTGTTTTTT. Translation gives CASSPPGAGGGWLAGELFF.

This CDR3 reads CSAGGTGSTDTQYF. The CDR3 region has the DNA TGCAGCGCCGGGGGGACAGGGAGCACAGATACGCAGTATTTT. The J gene is TRBJ2-3, the V gene TRBV29-1, with 9 bases lining up with TRBD1. J was trimmed by 0 bases and V by 7 bases; bases with no gene match: 5. From germline, CDR1 is SQVTM and CDR2 ANQGSEA. This CDR3 region has 14 residues.